The 29 T cell receptor beta chains below all came from one sample that was sequenced in a study of monozygotic twins with inflammatory bowel disease. TCRdb re-called the 5' RACE reads and shows each CDR3 protein once, DNA omitted. Here the sample table reports about 300,000 distinct CDR3 sequences. The specimen was blood. The receptor source for this set is a human donor with ulcerative colitis or Crohn's disease, or a healthy co-twin of an affected twin (not recorded which).

The chain couples TRBV3-1 to TRBJ1-1. The CDR3 is 16 amino acids. Looked up from germline, CDR1 is LGHDT and CDR2 is YNNKEL (reference sequence). The chain's CDR3 is CASSFRTPMGNTEAFF.

The rearrangement uses TRBV27 and TRBJ2-7; checking the TCRdb D call of TRBD1 is not possible without DNA. Germline V gene data show CDR1 as MNHEY and CDR2 as SMNVEV (reference sequence). This CDR3 is built from 18 residues. CDR3 sequence: CASSLLSSGDRGTYEQYF.

The genes are TRBV5-1 and TRBJ1-1. The CDR3 consists of 14 residues. The germline V gene has CDR1 SGHRS and CDR2 YFSETQ. The CDR3 here is CASSRSPGGTEAFF.

The CDR3 here is CATSRDPRGETQYF. The genes are TRBV15 and TRBJ2-5; absent DNA, TCRdb's TRBD1 call cannot be checked. This CDR3 has 14 residues. Germline V gene lookup returns CDR1 LNHNV and CDR2 YYDKDF (reference sequence).

The CDR3 loop is CASSSPGTGKYEQYF. The chain has TRBV7-2 and TRBJ2-7; the TCRdb D gene call, TRBD1, has no DNA to confirm it. The CDR3 covers 15 residues. CDR1 is SGHTA, CDR2 FQGNSA, per germline.

The genes are TRBV12-3 or TRBV12-4 and TRBJ1-3. The CDR3 totals 15 residues. The CDR3 is CASRPRMNSGNTIYF.

The V and J genes are TRBV5-4 and TRBJ2-7; TCRdb's D call, TRBD1, is unchecked because there is no DNA. The germline V gene has CDR1 SGHNT and CDR2 YYREEE (reference sequence). The CDR3 extends over 13 amino acids. This CDR3 is CASSSGQAPEQYF.

The V and J genes are TRBV2 and TRBJ2-1; checking the TCRdb D call of TRBD1 is not possible without DNA. CDR3 length equals 15 residues. The germline gives CDR1 SNHLY, CDR2 FYNNEI. The CDR3: CASSYTSKTGGEQFF.

The rearrangement uses TRBV20-1 and TRBJ2-1; lacking DNA, the TRBD2 call made by TCRdb goes unchecked. Germline CDR1 and CDR2: DFQATT and SNEGSKA (reference sequence). This CDR3 has 16 residues. The CDR3 protein is CSASPPSGSLYNEQFF.

V and J are TRBV7-9 and TRBJ2-5. The CDR3 covers 12 residues. CDR1 and CDR2 (germline): SEHNR, FQNEAQ (reference sequence). The CDR3 is CASSHLEETQYF.

The rearrangement joins TRBV11-2 to TRBJ2-1; absent DNA, TCRdb's TRBD1 call cannot be checked. There are 13 residues in the CDR3. Germline V CDR1 and CDR2: SGHAT, FQNNGV. CDR3 region: CASSAKGTGEQFF.

The chain links TRBV6-1 to TRBJ2-3; TCRdb indicates TRBD1, and absent DNA this call remains unverified. Germline V gene sequence: CDR1 MNHNS, CDR2 SASEGT. The length of the CDR3 is 15 residues. The CDR3 sequence: CASSAGDTKQDTQYF.

The chain joins TRBV6-5 to TRBJ1-5. This CDR3 is 17 amino acids long. Germline V gene lookup returns CDR1 MNHEY and CDR2 SVGAGI. CDR3 residues: CASSYSTVSNSNQPQHF.

The chain recombines TRBV20-1 with TRBJ2-1. In germline, CDR1 is DFQATT, CDR2 SNEGSKA (reference sequence). The CDR3 is 14 amino acids. The CDR3 reads CSARITRGYNEQFF.

The genes are TRBV5-1 and TRBJ1-1. The germline V gene encodes CDR1 SGHRS and CDR2 YFSETQ. This CDR3 is built from 18 residues. The CDR3 is CASSPEPRSGTYRITAFF.

The CDR3 reads CASSLSLVRESNEQFF. The chain is built from TRBV5-1 and TRBJ2-1; lacking DNA, the TRBD2 call made by TCRdb goes unchecked. The CDR3 has 16 amino acids. Germline loops: CDR1 SGHRS, CDR2 YFSETQ.

V and J are TRBV30 and TRBJ2-7; the TRBD1 assignment by TCRdb is unverifiable without DNA. In germline, CDR1 is GTSNPN, CDR2 SVGIG (reference sequence). This CDR3 spans 11 amino acids. CDR3 amino acids: CAWTGLHEQYF.

The chain combines TRBV28 with TRBJ2-3; TCRdb's D call of TRBD2 is untestable without DNA. The germline V gene has CDR1 MDHEN and CDR2 SYDVKM. The CDR3 is made up of 16 amino acids. Here the CDR3 reads CASSFGGLTSTDTQYF.

The genes are TRBV18 and TRBJ1-4. CDR1 KGHSH and CDR2 LQKENI come from the germline V gene. The length of the CDR3 is 17 residues. This chain's CDR3 is CASSPRVPFALEEKLFF.

The chain joins TRBV2 to TRBJ1-5. The CDR3 runs to 15 residues. The germline CDR1 and CDR2 sequences are SNHLY and FYNNEI. The CDR3: CASSEETGGIQPQHF.

V gene TRBV15 combines with J gene TRBJ1-2; TCRdb's D call, TRBD1, is unchecked because there is no DNA. The CDR3 has 13 residues. Germline V gene data show CDR1 as LNHNV and CDR2 as YYDKDF (reference sequence). CDR3 sequence: CATSRTGDYGYTF.

This chain links TRBV7-2 with TRBJ2-2; TCRdb indicates TRBD1, and absent DNA this call remains unverified. CDR1 and CDR2 from the germline V gene are SGHTA and FQGNSA. The CDR3 is made up of 16 amino acids. CDR3 region: CASSQTRGSDTGELFF.

The chain uses TRBV12-3 or TRBV12-4 and TRBJ2-3; the D gene TCRdb calls, TRBD2, cannot be checked with no DNA. The CDR3 sequence is 17 residues long. CDR3 in amino acids: CASSLRSVGWVGDTQYF.

V and J are TRBV25-1 and TRBJ2-6; the D call of TRBD1 rests on TCRdb alone, since no DNA is present to check it. The V gene's germline CDR1 is MGHDK and CDR2 SYGVNS. The CDR3 has 20 residues. The CDR3 region is CASSEIAGTGKTSGANVLTF.

The chain recombines TRBV10-2 with TRBJ1-3. From germline, CDR1 is WSHSY and CDR2 SAAADI. This CDR3 has 14 residues. The CDR3 loop is CASREDLSGNTIYF.

This sequence joins TRBV29-1 and TRBJ2-7; TCRdb names TRBD2, which stays unverified in the absence of DNA. This CDR3 is 12 amino acids long. CDR1 and CDR2 (germline): SQVTM, ANQGSEA. The CDR3 sequence is CSIGRGRAEQYF.

The CDR3 region is CASSVGPGGSYEQCF. This sequence joins TRBV9 and TRBJ2-7. The CDR3 contains 15 residues. In germline, CDR1 is SGDLS, CDR2 YYNGEE.

This chain links TRBV4-2 with TRBJ2-7; TCRdb reports TRBD1, a call that lacks DNA to check it against. The germline CDR1 and CDR2 sequences are LGHNA and YNFKEQ. This CDR3 has 15 residues. CDR3 protein: CASSLLYGDTYEQYF.

The chain couples TRBV6-5 to TRBJ2-1; TCRdb's assignment of TRBD2 cannot be checked, as there is no DNA. Germline lookup yields CDR1 MNHEY and CDR2 SVGAGI. The CDR3 consists of 16 residues. The CDR3 sequence: CASSYYGTSLDNEQFF.